This paragraph reports one T cell receptor beta chain. Clones were sequenced by immunoSEQ multiplex PCR, and TCRdb holds only the in-frame ones, with some missing. The sample has about 130,000 clones, roughly four fifths seen once. The data stem from a study of blood T cell repertoires in COVID-19. Per germline, CDR1 MNHEY and CDR2 SVGAGI. This CDR3 has 16 amino acids. J lost 7 bases, V lost 0 bases, and 8 bases had no gene match. J is TRBJ2-1 and V is TRBV6-5, with 8 bases identical to TRBD1. The sample comprised PBMCs or T cells enriched from blood (not recorded which). The receptor's source is a middle-aged man who had recovered from COVID-19. Written as DNA, the CDR3 is TGTGCCAGCAGTTACTCAGAGACAGGGGCGTTTAATGAGCAGTTCTTC. The encoded protein is CASSYSETGAFNEQFF.